The clone carrying this T cell receptor (beta chain) has more than one count but fewer than ten. The antigen remains undetermined. The data originate from a study of long-term antiretroviral therapy in people with HIV. Overall study findings and caveats: In samples taken after ART, diversity increased but remained below transplant donor control levels.

This was the immunoSEQ v3.0 assay at survey level. Clones were sequenced by immunoSEQ multiplex PCR, and TCRdb holds only the in-frame ones, with some missing. The sample includes around 30,000 clones, about 93% seen only once; the top ten take around a tenth. Germline V CDR1 and CDR2: LNHNV, YYDKDF (reference sequence). The ends lost 3 bases at V and 3 bases at J; junction bases unmatched: 10. The CDR3 is 17 residues long. All donors provided no fewer than one pre-ART and no fewer than two post-ART PBMC samples. The sequencing used unsorted PBMCs, collected 6.2 years after starting antiretroviral therapy. This clonotype originated in a man aged 35-49 years with HIV. The chain combines TRBV15 with TRBJ2-1; 8 bases agree with TRBD2. CDR3 amino acids: CATSRRTLAGYYNEQFF. Here the CDR3 DNA reads TGTGCCACCAGCAGGCGGACCCTAGCGGGTTACTACAATGAGCAGTTCTTC.